Sequencing of this T cell receptor (beta chain) was carried out in a study of TIL therapy for anti-PD-1-resistant metastatic lung cancer (dated by TCRdb to about 2021). Some background on the complete study: Tumors were harvested before any PD-1/PD-L1 blockade; patients then received nivolumab, and those progressing received lymphodepletion, expanded TIL infusion and IL-2. A median age of 54 years (range about 35-75) and a median tumor PD-L1 proportion score of roughly 5.4% were recorded among enrolled patients. The cohort was composed predominantly of lung adenocarcinoma, with a handful of EGFR-mutant and two ALK-rearranged tumors included, and half of patients were identified as current or former smokers. Across the cohort, whole-exome sequencing showed a median non-synonymous tumor mutation burden of roughly 1.5 mutations per megabase. T cell receptor beta sequencing of tumor and peripheral blood was used to follow clonotypes across the tumor, the expanded TIL product and serial blood samples. Paper-wide results and their limitations: Clonotypes from the infused TIL partially replaced the baseline peripheral repertoire and then declined over months, and persistence showed no apparent association with response. The study protocol defined all tumor marker inferences as exploratory. Generalizability was limited because the cohort was highly selected, with more treatment-naive, never-smoker and oncogene-addicted patients included than is typical.

Turning to this clone: It lacks a known antigen. Per-base quality was not reported, and no clone a single base away is much larger than it.

TCR beta CDR3 regions were amplified from genomic DNA by bias-controlled multiplex PCR with the immunoSEQ v3 hsTCRB kit. TCR libraries were sequenced on an Illumina NextSeq 500 to 1.5 million to 2 million read pairs for survey level or roughly 5-6.5 million for deep level. Turning to the authors' computational methods: The immunoSEQ Analyzer software assigned V, D and J genes, filtered out non-productive sequences, and reported clonality. Repertoires of infused TIL and blood were compared using productive Simpson clonality and the Morisita overlap index of productive TRB rearrangements. For each clone in blood, the absolute clonotype count was estimated by multiplying the lymphocyte count by the CD3+ fraction and by the clone's productive frequency. In its TCRdb copy, this immuneACCESS table keeps in-frame sequences only and misses some clones. Where compared with another copy, unresolved V genes explain less than half of these, and the others have no known cause. The DNA was the basis for D and trimming; V, J and clone size are from that table. This sample holds around 16,000 clones; less than 80% were observed only once. The biggest ten clones account for around 35% of the sample.

Germline trimming amounts to 0 bases on V and 4 bases on J, with 11 as the count of junction bases outside the gene matches. Looking up the germline V gene yields CDR1 SGHAT and CDR2 FQNNGV. Its CDR3 holds 18 amino acids, cysteine through phenylalanine. Solely the CDR3 DNA is kept, with 54 bases framed from the first base. The meaning of the sample's time point label: pre-treatment sample, taken before nivolumab and TIL therapy. Adults with stage 4 NSCLC were enrolled from October 2017 to January 2020 in a dual-center phase I trial. Samples were obtained from a single-arm, open-label phase I trial in which tumor-infiltrating lymphocyte therapy with nivolumab was evaluated in advanced non-small cell lung cancer. Blood mononuclear cells were isolated from EDTA tubes by Ficoll gradient and were snap-frozen as pellets, and DNA was extracted with a Qiagen mini-prep kit.

The sequencing here drew on blood, taken at baseline. Here the chain combines TRBV11-2 and TRBJ2-3, and TRBD2 matches 9 of the central bases. The TCR sequence derives from a person aged 25-85 years with non-small cell lung cancer. The nucleotide sequence reads TGTGCCAGCAGCTTAGACAGGAGGGCTAGCGGGGCCCCAGATACGCAGTATTTT. Its protein reads: CASSLDRRASGAPDTQYF.